These 7 T cell receptor beta chains were sequenced from one sample in a study of control samples from healthy donors and cancer patients. TCRdb's copy holds only in-frame clones and misses some; the assay was immunoSEQ multiplex PCR. Among over 80,000 clones listed, 82% were seen once. Sequencing was carried out using blood. The receptors come from a man in his 60s in good health.

The chain joins TRBV19 to TRBJ2-7, with no clear D. The CDR3 consists of 13 residues. The V gene's germline CDR1 is LNHDA and CDR2 SQIVND (reference sequence). Trimming cost V 5 bases and J 2 bases, with 10 bases left between them. The CDR3 protein is CASSRSSPYEQYF. CDR3 coding DNA: TGTGCCAGTAGTCGGAGCAGTCCCTACGAGCAGTACTTC.

This chain connects TRBV5-6 to TRBJ2-3; D unresolved. Germline CDR1 SGHDT, CDR2 YYEEEE. V lost 4 bases and J lost 4, with 7 bases in between. The CDR3 is made up of 12 amino acids. CDR3 in amino acids: CASSRGPDTQYF. The CDR3 nucleotides are TGTGCCAGCAGCCGAGGACCAGATACGCAGTATTTT.

The rearrangement uses TRBV30 and TRBJ2-4; D is perhaps TRBD2 (5 bases). The CDR3 sequence is 13 residues long. V dropped 5 bases and J dropped 0 bases, with 8 bases sitting between them. The germline V gene encodes CDR1 GTSNPN and CDR2 SVGIG (reference sequence). The CDR3 protein is CAWGGLAKNIQYF. In nucleotides, the CDR3 is TGTGCCTGGGGCGGGCTAGCCAAAAACATTCAGTACTTC.

The J gene is TRBJ2-7, the V gene TRBV18; 12 bases align to TRBD1. There are 15 residues in the CDR3. After removal of 4 bases from V and 6 bases from J, the junction contained 7 bases not matched to a gene. Germline CDR1 reads KGHSH; CDR2 reads LQKENI. This CDR3 reads CASSRLGQGAGEQYF. The DNA of the CDR3 is TGTGCCAGCTCACGTCTGGGACAGGGGGCCGGCGAGCAGTACTTC.

This chain links TRBV6-1 with TRBJ2-3, with TRBD1 as a possible D gene (7 bases). Germline values: CDR1 MNHNS, CDR2 SASEGT. There are 18 residues in the CDR3. V was cut by 0 bases and J by 2 bases, with 18 bases left in between. The CDR3 DNA reads TGTGCCAGCAGTGAAGCACCCCGGGGGACAGCTATCACAGATACGCAGTATTTT. It specifies CASSEAPRGTAITDTQYF.

This chain joins TRBV19 and TRBJ2-1; 9 bases are a match to TRBD2. This CDR3 region has 17 residues. Losses at the gene ends were 7 bases for V and 3 bases for J; bases not matched to a gene: 13. Germline lookup yields CDR1 LNHDA and CDR2 SQIVND (reference sequence). CDR3 coding DNA: TGTGCCAGTACCCACCGACTAGCGGAGGGGCTCTACAATGAGCAGTTCTTC. Its translation: CASTHRLAEGLYNEQFF.

This chain connects TRBV4-1 to TRBJ2-1; the D gene is possibly TRBD1 (5 bases). The CDR3 loop spans 15 amino acids. In germline, CDR1 is MGHRA, CDR2 YSYEKL. Trimming shortened V by 1 base and J by 5 bases, and 12 bases separated the two germline ends. The CDR3 reads CASSQALQVNNEQFF. CDR3 DNA: TGCGCCAGCAGCCAAGCACTACAGGTCAACAATGAGCAGTTCTTC.